This entry lists 29 T cell receptor beta chains sequenced from one sample in a study of T-cell memory formation after mild COVID-19. TCRdb re-derived calls from the 5' RACE reads in MiXCR, one entry per CDR3 protein. The top ten hold about a fifth of the sample, which has around 300,000 distinct CDR3 sequences, roughly 13% seen once. The sequenced sample was PBMCs or a T cell subset sorted from them (not recorded which). These receptors all come from a man between 18 and 35 years old who had mild COVID-19 (a few samples of this study predate the infection). Cell type and time point are not known.

In its sample, this clonotype was seen a few times. The rearrangement joins TRBV24-1 to TRBJ2-7; D might be TRBD1 (5 bases). The CDR3 is made up of 13 amino acids. V lost 2 bases, J lost 4 bases, and 8 bases lay in between. Germline values: CDR1 KGHDR, CDR2 SFDVKD. The CDR3 region is CATSDSKGYEQYF. DNA for the CDR3: TGTGCCACCAGTGATTCCAAGGGGTACGAGCAGTACTTC.

CDR3 in DNA: TGTGCCAGCAGCTTAGGGACCCTAGGGGGGTCAACAGATACGCAGTATTTT. This encodes CASSLGTLGGSTDTQYF. V usage is TRBV7-2 and J usage is TRBJ2-3; D possibly uses TRBD1 or TRBD2 (6 bases each). The CDR3 sequence is 17 residues long. Per germline, CDR1 SGHTA and CDR2 FQGNSA. The V and J ends lost 1 base and 3 bases respectively, with 17 bases between them. The whole variable domain, remainder taken from reference TRBV7-2 and TRBJ2-3, is GAGVSQSPSNKVTEKGKDVELRCDPISGHTALYWYRQSLGQGLEFLIYFQGNSAPDKSGLPSDRFSAERTGGSVSTLTIQRTQQEDSAVYLCASSLGTLGGSTDTQYFGPGTRLTVL.

This clonotype was counted at least ten times. V is TRBV3-1 and J is TRBJ1-1; D remains ambiguous. Germline values: CDR1 LGHDT, CDR2 YNNKEL (reference sequence). V was trimmed by 4 bases and J by 2 bases, leaving 11 bases between them. This CDR3 has 14 residues. This CDR3 is CASSPTSANTEAFF. The CDR3 DNA reads as TGTGCCAGCAGCCCGACGTCGGCAAACACTGAAGCTTTCTTT. The whole variable domain, remainder taken from reference TRBV3-1 and TRBJ1-1, is DTAVSQTPKYLVTQMGNDKSIKCEQNLGHDTMYWYKQDSKKFLKIMFSYNNKELIINETVPNRFSPKSPDKAHLNLHINSLELGDSAVYFCASSPTSANTEAFFGQGTRLTVV.

In this sample, this clonotype turned up a few times. The genes are TRBV27 and TRBJ1-5; no firm D call. The CDR3 has 15 amino acids. Trimming took off 7 bases at V and 4 bases at J, with 17 bases between the two ends. The germline V gene has CDR1 MNHEY and CDR2 SMNVEV (reference sequence). CDR3 in DNA: TGTGCCAGCAACCACCCACCGCCGGGGAATCAGCCCCAGCATTTT. Protein product: CASNHPPPGNQPQHF.

The chain couples TRBV29-1 to TRBJ1-4; possibly TRBD1 for D (5 bases). Looked up from germline, CDR1 is SQVTM and CDR2 is ANQGSEA. Trimming pared 2 bases from V and 8 bases from J, leaving 9 bases between. The CDR3 runs to 12 residues. CDR3 residues: CSVEQGYEKLFF. CDR3 nucleotides: TGCAGCGTTGAACAGGGCTACGAAAAACTGTTTTTT. The variable domain in full, completed from reference TRBV29-1 and TRBJ1-4, reads SAVISQKPSRDICQRGTSLTIQCQVDSQVTMMFWYRQQPGQSLTLIATANQGSEATYESGFVIDKFPISRPNLTFSTLTVSNMSPEDSSIYLCSVEQGYEKLFFGSGTQLSVL.

The chain has TRBV7-6 and TRBJ1-4; D unclear. Germline V gives CDR1 SGHVS, CDR2 FNYEAQ. This CDR3 has 18 amino acids. Trimming shortened V by 3 bases and J by 1 base, and 18 bases separated the two germline ends. CDR3 sequence (DNA): TGTGCCAGCAGCTTTCGGACGTTGGGTTTGGGAACTAATGAAAAACTGTTTTTT. This gives the protein CASSFRTLGLGTNEKLFF.

The genes are TRBV14 and TRBJ1-2; D remains unclear. Trimming shortened V by 5 bases and J by 6 bases, and 7 bases separated the two germline ends. CDR3 length: 11 amino acids. Germline V gene sequence: CDR1 SGHDN, CDR2 FVKESK. CDR3 amino acids: CASSVGDGYTF. In nucleotides, the CDR3 is TGTGCCAGCAGCGTGGGAGATGGCTACACCTTC.

This chain connects TRBV28 to TRBJ1-2; 8 nucleotides line up with TRBD1. The CDR3 length is 16 residues. The germline CDR1 and CDR2 sequences are MDHEN and SYDVKM. J lost 5 bases, V lost 6 bases, and 14 bases had no gene match. CDR3 residues: CASSLQAGTGVYGYTF. Written as DNA, the CDR3 is TGTGCCAGCAGCCTCCAAGCCGGGACAGGAGTTTATGGCTACACCTTC.

The V gene is TRBV4-3, the J gene TRBJ1-1; no clear D. Germline V CDR1 and CDR2: LGHNA, YSLEER. The CDR3 loop spans 14 amino acids. The V and J ends lost 0 bases and 3 bases respectively, with 8 bases between them. CDR3 DNA sequence: TGCGCCAGCAGCCAAGATTTTAAAGACACTGAAGCTTTCTTT. Its translation: CASSQDFKDTEAFF.

The chain joins TRBV3-1 to TRBJ2-3; 9 nucleotides agree with TRBD2. V was clipped by 3 bases and J by 12 bases; unmatched bases: 4. The CDR3 covers 12 residues. Per germline, CDR1 LGHDT and CDR2 YNNKEL (reference sequence). The CDR3 coding sequence is TGTGCCAGCAGCCAGACTAGCGGAGACCAGTATTTT. Protein: CASSQTSGDQYF.

V usage is TRBV20-1 and J usage is TRBJ2-5; perhaps TRBD2 as D (6 bases). There are 12 residues in the CDR3. Germline CDR1 DFQATT, CDR2 SNEGSKA (reference sequence). Deletions cut 0 bases from V and 6 bases from J, with 8 bases between. The DNA for the CDR3 is TGCAGTGCTAGAGATGGAGGGAAGACCCAGTACTTC. Protein sequence: CSARDGGKTQYF.

This clonotype appeared many times. J is TRBJ1-6 and V is TRBV5-5; no definite D call. The CDR3 covers 13 residues. Between the trimmed V and J ends, which lost 2 bases and 10 bases, there was a span of 10 bases. Germline CDR1 reads SGHKS; CDR2 reads YYEKEE (reference sequence). The CDR3: CASSLDMVSPLHF. In DNA form, the CDR3 reads TGTGCCAGCAGCTTAGACATGGTCTCACCCCTCCACTTT.

CDR3 region: CASSPIGQGTDTQYF. The CDR3 DNA sequence: TGTGCCAGCTCACCGATTGGACAGGGCACAGATACGCAGTATTTT. This chain links TRBV18 with TRBJ2-3; 7 nucleotides align to TRBD1. This CDR3 comprises 15 residues. Germline assignment: CDR1 KGHSH and CDR2 LQKENI. V lost 3 bases, J lost 1 base, and 4 bases stayed unmatched.

On this clonotype: One end of the junction does not line up with germline, which may come from a read error. The V gene is TRBV7-7, the J gene TRBJ2-2; no clear D. Looked up from germline, CDR1 is SSHAT and CDR2 is FNYEAQ (reference sequence). This CDR3 is 14 amino acids long. The CDR3 here is CASNPSRWAGELFF. The CDR3 DNA is TGTGCTAGCAACCCCAGCCGGTGGGCCGGGGAGCTGTTTTTT.

The chain is built from TRBV2 and TRBJ1-6; no clear D. Trimming pared 4 bases from V and 7 bases from J, leaving 8 bases between. This CDR3 is 13 amino acids long. Germline V gene data show CDR1 as SNHLY and CDR2 as FYNNEI. CDR3 DNA: TGTGCCAGCAGTGCGTTGGGCAATTCACCCCTCCACTTT. Translation gives CASSALGNSPLHF.

This clonotype has just a few counts. This chain uses TRBV5-1 with TRBJ2-5, with TRBD1 identical over 9 bases. Germline V gene data show CDR1 as SGHRS and CDR2 as YFSETQ. This CDR3 is built from 15 residues. J gave up 2 bases and V 3 bases, and 5 bases lay outside the gene matches. The CDR3: CASSYVGTGQETQYF. The CDR3 nucleotides are TGCGCCAGCAGCTACGTCGGGACAGGGCAAGAGACCCAGTACTTC.

The chain joins TRBV6-2 or TRBV6-3 to TRBJ2-1; 7 nucleotides line up with TRBD1. The CDR3 contains 15 residues. Germline CDR1 reads MNHEY; CDR2 reads SVGEGT. Trimming at V came to 9 bases and at J to 4 bases, leaving 12 bases not matched to a gene. This CDR3 reads CASDLSRGPYNEQFF. CDR3 nucleotide sequence: TGTGCCAGTGACCTATCGAGGGGGCCATACAATGAGCAGTTCTTC.

This rearrangement joins TRBV15 to TRBJ2-5, with D possibly being TRBD1 (5 bases). Germline-derived CDR1 and CDR2 are LNHNV and YYDKDF (reference sequence). The CDR3 consists of 14 residues. Between the trimmed V and J ends, which lost 0 bases and 5 bases, there was a span of 10 bases. The CDR3 nucleotides read TGTGCCACCAGCAGAGACACCAGGGTTGAGACCCAGTACTTC. Its translation: CATSRDTRVETQYF.

This clonotype was recorded many times. The chain carries TRBV20-1 and TRBJ1-5; 9 bases map to TRBD1. The CDR3 is 17 amino acids. The V gene end was trimmed by 5 bases and the J gene end by 6 bases; junction bases not matched to a gene: 17. Germline V gene sequence: CDR1 DFQATT, CDR2 SNEGSKA (reference sequence). The CDR3: CSARIQGARGISQPQHF. The DNA for the CDR3 is TGCAGTGCTCGTATACAGGGGGCGCGAGGTATTAGTCAGCCCCAGCATTTT.

The gene calls are TRBV30 and TRBJ2-7, with D unclear. CDR1 and CDR2 from the germline V gene are GTSNPN and SVGIG (reference sequence). CDR3 length: 12 residues. With 0 bases removed from V and 6 bases from J, the gap between germline ends came to 9 bases. CDR3 sequence reads: CAWSVRVLEQYF. In DNA, the CDR3 is TGTGCCTGGAGTGTACGGGTACTCGAGCAGTACTTC.

This clonotype came up a few times. V is TRBV12-3 or TRBV12-4 and J is TRBJ2-1; 8 bases are a match to TRBD2. The CDR3 runs to 16 residues. The V gene end was trimmed by 4 bases and the J gene end by 3 bases; junction bases not matched to a gene: 8. The CDR3 DNA follows: TGTGCCAGCAGTTCCGTTGGGCGGGGGGACTACAATGAGCAGTTCTTC. This sequence encodes CASSSVGRGDYNEQFF.

The V and J genes are TRBV4-2 and TRBJ2-3, with D uncertain. The V gene's germline CDR1 is LGHNA and CDR2 YNFKEQ. This CDR3 is 14 amino acids long. The V and J ends lost 0 bases and 6 bases respectively, with 10 bases between them. This CDR3 reads CASSQDSSRDTQYF. The CDR3 region has the DNA TGTGCCAGCAGCCAAGATAGCTCCCGTGATACGCAGTATTTT.

This clonotype was recorded at least ten times. The chain is built from TRBV3-1 and TRBJ1-3; D is ambiguous. V dropped 5 bases and J dropped 3 bases, with 2 bases sitting between them. CDR1 is LGHDT, CDR2 YNNKEL, per germline (reference sequence). This CDR3 is built from 11 residues. The CDR3: CASSFGNTIYF. CDR3 coding DNA: TGTGCCAGCAGCTTTGGAAACACCATATATTTT.

The chain employs TRBV20-1 and TRBJ2-7; the D gene could be TRBD1 or TRBD2 (5 bases each). The V gene lost 0 bases and the J gene lost 1 base, with 16 bases spanning the gap. CDR1 and CDR2 from the germline V gene are DFQATT and SNEGSKA (reference sequence). The CDR3 is made up of 16 amino acids. CDR3: CSARDALGVWSYEQYV. Written as DNA, the CDR3 is TGCAGTGCTAGAGATGCCCTGGGGGTTTGGTCCTACGAGCAGTACGTC.

The V call is TRBV28, the J call TRBJ2-2, with TRBD2 matching 8 bases. With 3 bases clipped from V and 5 bases from J, the junction kept 14 bases outside the gene matches. Germline CDR1 is MDHEN and CDR2 is SYDVKM. CDR3 length: 18 residues. In DNA form, the CDR3 reads TGTGCCAGCAGTTTGAGGCTCGATTCGGGGGGGTCAACCGGGGAGCTGTTTTTT. This codes for CASSLRLDSGGSTGELFF.

This rearrangement joins TRBV7-2 to TRBJ1-3; D is uncertain. CDR1 is SGHTA and CDR2 is FQGNSA in the germline V gene. The V end lost 3 bases, the J end lost 3 bases, and 9 bases lay between the germline ends. The CDR3 is made up of 14 amino acids. The CDR3 DNA reads TGTGCCAGCAGCTTTGGGCTGCGTGGAAACACCATATATTTT. It yields the protein CASSFGLRGNTIYF.

This clonotype was seen only a few times. This chain joins TRBV18 and TRBJ2-7, with TRBD1 matching over 7 bases. The V gene end was trimmed by 2 bases and the J gene end by 3 bases; junction bases not matched to a gene: 4. CDR1 and CDR2 (germline): KGHSH, LQKENI. CDR3 size: 14 residues. CDR3 protein: CASSPNRDSYEQYF. The CDR3, as DNA: TGTGCCAGCTCACCAAACCGGGACAGCTACGAGCAGTACTTC.

This clonotype was counted only a few times. The chain carries TRBV11-2 and TRBJ1-3; D is uncertain. The CDR3 sequence is 15 residues long. The ends were cut back, 1 base at V and 0 bases at J, with 7 bases in the middle. The germline V gene has CDR1 SGHAT and CDR2 FQNNGV. This CDR3 reads CASSLGRSSGNTIYF. In DNA, the CDR3 is TGTGCCAGCAGCTTAGGACGGAGCTCTGGAAACACCATATATTTT.

Of note for this clonotype: One end of the junction fails to match germline, which may point to a read error. Here the CDR3 reads CASSEGGSNYGYSF. The DNA of the CDR3 is TGTGCCAGCAGCGAAGGGGGGAGTAACTATGGCTACTCCTTC. The J gene is TRBJ1-2, the V gene TRBV9, with D tentatively TRBD1 (6 bases). Looked up from germline, CDR1 is SGDLS and CDR2 is YYNGEE. This CDR3 spans 14 amino acids.